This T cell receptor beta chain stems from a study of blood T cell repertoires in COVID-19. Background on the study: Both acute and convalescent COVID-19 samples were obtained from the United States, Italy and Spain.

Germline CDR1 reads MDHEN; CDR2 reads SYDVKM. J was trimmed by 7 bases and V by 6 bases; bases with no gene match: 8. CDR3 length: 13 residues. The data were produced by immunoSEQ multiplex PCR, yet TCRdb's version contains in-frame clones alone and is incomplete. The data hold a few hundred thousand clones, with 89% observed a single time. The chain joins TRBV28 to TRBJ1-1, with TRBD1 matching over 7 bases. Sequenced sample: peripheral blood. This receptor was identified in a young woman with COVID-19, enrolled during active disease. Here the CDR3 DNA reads TGTGCCAGCAGGCGGAACAGGGGTATTGAAGCTTTCTTT. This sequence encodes CASRRNRGIEAFF.